The subject of this entry is one T cell receptor (beta chain). The data are from a study of blood T cell repertoires in COVID-19. Study context: T cells, B-cell-depleted T cells, or PBMCs supplied cDNA or gDNA.

Generated by immunoSEQ multiplex PCR, the TCRdb table keeps only in-frame clones and is missing some. This table holds fewer than 250,000 clones, more than 85% found once. V lost 5 bases, J lost 2 bases, and 16 bases lay in between. CDR1 SGHTA and CDR2 FQGNSA come from the germline V gene. This CDR3 has 15 amino acids. The sequence came from a man aged 35 to 55 with acute or convalescent COVID-19. The chain has TRBV7-2 and TRBJ2-7; tentative D call: TRBD2 (6 bases). The sample was peripheral blood. The CDR3 reads CASSAAGTPPYEQYF. CDR3 nucleotide sequence: TGTGCCAGCAGCGCCGCCGGGACTCCCCCCTACGAGCAGTACTTC.